These T cell receptor beta chains were read from a single sample in a study of radiotherapy plus CTLA-4 blockade in lung cancer. Sequencing was performed with immunoSEQ multiplex PCR; in TCRdb, only in-frame clones are kept and a portion is missing. The repertoire includes tens of thousands of clones, 70% to 90% of them detected once, and about 7.2% sits in the top ten. The sample in question was peripheral blood, obtained from a patient treated with radiotherapy plus ipilimumab. Receptor source: a human donor with non-small cell lung cancer whose response to radiotherapy plus ipilimumab could not be evaluated. Both conserved end residues are part of each CDR3. Each record gives: CDR3 protein, CDR3 DNA, clone size, D gene, V gene, J gene. D genes are given only for firm matches. Size tells how often a clone was seen (once, few, many) or the class of an expanded clone, and some rows leave it out.

CASSLAPGSEQFF	TGCGCCAGCAGCTTGGCCCCGGGTAGTGAGCAGTTCTTC	.	.	TRBV5-1	TRBJ2-1
CASSSVGQTYEQYF	TGTGCCAGCAGCTCTGTCGGACAGACCTACGAGCAGTACTTC	.	.	TRBV11-2	TRBJ2-7
CASSLGVPGYEQYF	TGCGCCAGCAGCTTGGGGGTGCCGGGCTACGAGCAGTACTTC	few	.	TRBV5-1	TRBJ2-7
CAWTRDRGTEAFF	TGTGCCTGGACCAGAGACAGGGGCACTGAAGCTTTCTTT	.	TRBD1	TRBV30	TRBJ1-1
CASSFGLAGRSSYEQYF	TGTGCCAGCAGCTTTGGGCTAGCGGGAAGAAGCTCCTACGAGCAGTACTTC	.	TRBD2	TRBV11-2	TRBJ2-7
CAISANSGGAREQFF	TGTGCCATCAGTGCTAACAGCGGGGGGGCCAGGGAGCAGTTCTTC	.	TRBD2	TRBV10-3	TRBJ2-1
CSVVAGVHEQYF	TGCAGCGTTGTAGCGGGAGTCCACGAGCAGTACTTC	.	TRBD2	TRBV29-1	TRBJ2-7
CAGARQGDQPQHF	TGTGCCGGGGCCCGGCAGGGTGATCAGCCCCAGCATTTT	.	.	TRBV7-2	TRBJ1-5
CASSLAGGQETQYF	TGCGCCAGCAGCTTGGCAGGGGGCCAAGAGACCCAGTACTTC	few	TRBD1	TRBV5-1	TRBJ2-5
CASSPTSGRTTDTQYF	TGTGCCAGCAGTCCGACTAGCGGGAGAACCACAGATACGCAGTATTTT	.	TRBD2	TRBV5-6	TRBJ2-3
CASSLDSGGARETQYF	TGTGCCAGCAGCTTAGACAGCGGGGGGGCGAGGGAGACCCAGTACTTC	.	TRBD2	TRBV7-2	TRBJ2-5
CASGPGSLAYNEQFF	TGTGCCAGTGGCCCGGGAAGTCTGGCCTACAATGAGCAGTTCTTC	.	.	TRBV19	TRBJ2-1
CASSPVPSSYNEQFF	TGTGCCTCCTCACCAGTGCCTAGCTCCTACAATGAGCAGTTCTTC	.	.	TRBV7-9	TRBJ2-1
CASSVGGGAYNEQFF	TGTGCCAGCAGCGTAGGCGGGGGGGCCTACAATGAGCAGTTCTTC	.	TRBD2	TRBV9	TRBJ2-1
CASSLAVTGNMNTEAFF	TGCGCCAGCAGCTTGGCCGTGACAGGCAACATGAACACTGAAGCTTTCTTT	.	.	TRBV5-1	TRBJ1-1
CASTGEGTDTQYF	TGCGCCAGCACGGGGGAAGGGACAGATACGCAGTATTTT	.	.	TRBV10-2	TRBJ2-3
CASSHRLAGAYEQYF	TGCGCCAGCAGCCACAGACTAGCGGGGGCGTACGAGCAGTACTTC	.	TRBD2	TRBV4-1	TRBJ2-7
CASSLYRGTNYNEQFF	TGTGCCAGCAGTTTATATCGCGGGACTAACTACAATGAGCAGTTCTTC	.	TRBD2	TRBV27	TRBJ2-1
CAGSDGTGGNNGYTF	TGTGCCGGCAGTGACGGGACAGGGGGTAATAATGGCTACACCTTC	.	TRBD1	TRBV6-4	TRBJ1-2
CASSPPGDRVSGVLTF	TGTGCCAGCAGCCCACCGGGCGACAGGGTTTCAGGCGTCCTGACTTTC	.	TRBD1	TRBV5-6	TRBJ2-6
CASSYLAGVGEQFF	TGTGCCAGCAGCTATTTGGCGGGGGTCGGTGAGCAGTTCTTC	.	TRBD2	TRBV5-6	TRBJ2-1
CASSLVRSGRPSSTDTQYF	TGCGCCAGCAGCTTGGTAAGGAGCGGGAGGCCTTCTAGCACAGATACGCAGTATTTT	.	TRBD2	TRBV5-1	TRBJ2-3
CASSWGQRGGSETQYF	TGTGCCAGCAGCTGGGGACAGCGGGGGGGGTCGGAGACCCAGTACTTC	few	TRBD2	TRBV5-4	TRBJ2-5
CASSLPGRRAYEQYF	TGTGCCAGCAGCTTACCCGGTCGTAGAGCCTACGAGCAGTACTTC	.	.	TRBV7-7	TRBJ2-7
CASGRGLETQYF	TGTGCCAGCGGAAGGGGGCTGGAGACCCAGTACTTC	.	TRBD1	TRBV6-5	TRBJ2-5
CASSLEGLAGGVTDTQYF	TGTGCCAGCAGCTTAGAGGGACTAGCGGGAGGGGTTACAGATACGCAGTATTTT	.	TRBD2	TRBV7-2	TRBJ2-3
CASSAPPRSYEQYF	TGTGCCAGCAGTGCCCCCCCTAGGTCCTACGAGCAGTACTTC	.	.	TRBV2	TRBJ2-7
CASSLLAGGYNEQFF	TGTGCCAGCAGCTTACTAGCGGGGGGATACAATGAGCAGTTCTTC	.	TRBD2	TRBV11-3	TRBJ2-1
CASHLGQGSNQPQHF	TGTGCCAGCCATTTAGGACAGGGTAGCAATCAGCCCCAGCATTTT	.	TRBD1	TRBV6-1	TRBJ1-5
CASSSTTGPSGNAIYF	TGTGCCAGCAGTTCTACCACAGGGCCCTCTGGAAACGCCATATATTTT	.	.	TRBV6-6	TRBJ1-3
CASSIVAGFMETQYF	TGTGCCAGTAGTATAGTTGCAGGGTTTATGGAGACCCAGTACTTC	once	.	TRBV19	TRBJ2-5
CASSPLGGRANEQFF	TGTGCCAGCAGCCCTCTCGGCGGGAGGGCCAATGAGCAGTTCTTC	.	TRBD2	TRBV5-6	TRBJ2-1
CASSLWGTGRNSPLHF	TGTGCCAGCAGCTTGTGGGGGACAGGGCGGAATTCACCCCTCCACTTT	.	TRBD1	TRBV5-6	TRBJ1-6
CASSPGQGDYGYTF	TGTGCCAGCAGTCCGGGACAGGGAGACTATGGCTACACCTTC	.	TRBD1	TRBV6-4	TRBJ1-2
CASSEGTLSTHEAFF	TGTGCCAGCAGCGAGGGGACACTGTCCACCCACGAGGCTTTCTTT	.	.	TRBV2	TRBJ1-1
CASRLYSNQPQHF	TGTGCCAGCAGGCTCTATAGCAATCAGCCCCAGCATTTT	once	.	TRBV27	TRBJ1-5
CASGADRGGGNYGYTF	TGTGCCAGCGGAGCTGACAGGGGTGGGGGTAACTATGGCTACACCTTC	.	TRBD1	TRBV27	TRBJ1-2
CASSLAPGRGGLNTEAFF	TGTGCCAGCAGCTTGGCCCCCGGGAGGGGAGGGCTGAACACTGAAGCTTTCTTT	.	.	TRBV5-6	TRBJ1-1
CASSPKFGQEGWETQYF	TGTGCCAGTAGTCCGAAGTTCGGACAGGAGGGATGGGAGACCCAGTACTTC	.	.	TRBV19	TRBJ2-5
CASREGMNTEAFF	TGCGCCAGCAGAGAGGGCATGAACACTGAAGCTTTCTTT	.	.	TRBV10-1	TRBJ1-1
CASSYPPLQETQYF	TGTGCCAGCAGTTACCCCCCCTTACAAGAGACCCAGTACTTC	.	.	TRBV6-8	TRBJ2-5
CASSSDRGLGFQYF	TGTGCCAGCAGCTCGGACAGGGGGCTTGGGTTCCAGTACTTC	.	TRBD1	TRBV7-2	TRBJ2-7
CASSLQGLAGGNTDTQYF	TGCGCCAGCAGCTTGCAAGGACTAGCGGGGGGTAATACAGATACGCAGTATTTT	.	TRBD2	TRBV5-1	TRBJ2-3
CASRGQITNTGELFF	TGTGCCAGCAGGGGACAGATAACGAACACCGGGGAGCTGTTTTTT	.	TRBD1	TRBV2	TRBJ2-2
CASSKGTVDRHNNSTDTQYF	TGTGCCAGCAGCAAAGGCACCGTGGACAGGCATAATAATAGCACAGATACGCAGTATTTT	.	.	TRBV21-1	TRBJ2-3
CASSQSAGLAGADTQYF	TGCGCCAGCAGCCAATCTGCGGGACTAGCGGGAGCAGATACGCAGTATTTT	.	TRBD2	TRBV4-3	TRBJ2-3
CASSPPSGQETQYF	TGTGCCAGCAGCCCCCCCAGCGGCCAAGAGACCCAGTACTTC	.	.	TRBV7-9	TRBJ2-5
CASSKDRGRGNTIYF	TGTGCCAGCTCAAAGGACAGGGGACGGGGAAACACCATATATTTT	.	TRBD1	TRBV18	TRBJ1-3
CASSSNRAGADTQYF	TGTGCCAGCAGCTCTAACAGGGCGGGGGCAGATACGCAGTATTTT	.	.	TRBV7-2	TRBJ2-3
CASSLGPSGRNEQFF	TGTGCCAGCAGCTTAGGCCCTAGCGGGAGGAATGAGCAGTTCTTC	.	TRBD2	TRBV13	TRBJ2-1
CASSIRHGIGNTIYF	TGTGCCAGCAGTATTCGACACGGAATTGGAAACACCATATATTTT	.	.	TRBV2	TRBJ1-3
CASSLGATQGQGRNYGYTF	TGTGCCAGCAGCTTGGGGGCGACTCAGGGACAGGGGAGAAACTATGGCTACACCTTC	.	TRBD1	TRBV5-5	TRBJ1-2